This T cell receptor beta chain was profiled in a study of shared clonotypes between healthy human individuals. The wider study: The plates for each donor numbered three CD4 naive, three CD4 memory, two CD8 naive and one CD8 memory.

TCRdb's copy holds only in-frame clones and misses some; the assay was immunoSEQ multiplex PCR. The profile shows 700,000 to 950,000 clones, 90% to 97% of them singletons. CD45RO-negative CD8 cells positively selected for CCR7 made up the naive population, which excluded terminally differentiated effector memory CD45RA+ cells. Sequencing used naive CD8+ T cells sorted from blood. The clonotype originates from a man younger than 45 in good health.

CDR3 nucleotides: TGCAGCGCGGCTATCGCTAATGAGCAGTTCTTC. Encoded protein: CSAAIANEQFF. The V gene is TRBV29-1, the J gene TRBJ2-1; D remains unclear. This CDR3 is 11 amino acids long. Germline CDR1 reads SQVTM; CDR2 reads ANQGSEA. V was pared by 7 bases and J by 7 bases, with 11 bases between.